Presented here are 29 T cell receptor beta chains from one specimen sequenced in a study of naive and memory T cell subsets. The library had UMIs added by 3' ligation of an oligonucleotide to TCR cDNA. Four PCR rounds used nested alpha and beta constant region primers plus the SP2 primer. TCRdb recomputed calls from the 5' RACE reads with MiXCR, one row per CDR3 protein. Altogether roughly 60,000 distinct CDR3 sequences are present, approximately 6.6% being singletons, with the ten largest covering around 9.6%. Receptors were obtained from a male donor in good health.

In this sample, this clonotype turned up many times. The chain combines TRBV5-5 with TRBJ2-3, with 7 bases fitting TRBD2. CDR1 SGHKS and CDR2 YYEKEE come from the germline V gene (reference sequence). J gave up 4 bases and V 2 bases, and 10 bases lay outside the gene matches. The CDR3 runs 16 residues. CDR3 DNA sequence: TGTGCCAGCAGCTTATATGGTTCTAGCGGCGCAGATACGCAGTATTTT. This codes for CASSLYGSSGADTQYF. The complete variable domain, with remaining parts taken from reference TRBV5-5 and TRBJ2-3, reads DAGVTQSPTHLIKTRGQQVTLRCSPISGHKSVSWYQQVLGQGPQFIFQYYEKEERGRGNFPDRFSARQFPNYSSELNVNALLLGDSALYLCASSLYGSSGADTQYFGPGTRLTVL.

Many counts were recorded for this clonotype. The J gene is TRBJ2-3, the V gene TRBV20-1; no firm D call. Trimming took 7 bases from V and 7 from J, leaving 12 bases between them. In germline, CDR1 is DFQATT, CDR2 SNEGSKA (reference sequence). The CDR3 has 11 amino acids. DNA for the CDR3: TGCAGTGGGGTCCTTGAACATACGCAGTATTTT. Translated, it gives CSGVLEHTQYF.

This clonotype was picked up a small number of times. The V and J genes are TRBV6-6 and TRBJ2-1; tentatively, D is TRBD1 (7 bases). The germline V gene encodes CDR1 MNHNY and CDR2 SVGAGI (reference sequence). V shed 7 bases and J shed 4 bases, with 20 bases lying between them. This CDR3 is 16 amino acids long. CDR3 amino acids: CASTAAGTASYNEQFF. Written as DNA, the CDR3 is TGTGCCAGCACCGCCGCGGGGACAGCCTCTTACAATGAGCAGTTCTTC.

This clonotype was counted only a few times. The chain joins TRBV3-1 to TRBJ2-7; D gene unclear. V dropped 1 base and J dropped 2 bases, with 9 bases sitting between them. This CDR3 comprises 14 residues. CDR1 and CDR2 (germline): LGHDT, YNNKEL (reference sequence). The DNA for the CDR3 is TGTGCCAGCAGCCAAGTCACCACCCCCTACGAGCAGTACTTC. It translates to CASSQVTTPYEQYF.

This clonotype was seen ten or more times. CDR3 DNA sequence: TGTGCCATCAGTGATCTCCTCCGGGACACCACGACCTACGAGCAGTACTTC. This codes for CAISDLLRDTTTYEQYF. The V call is TRBV10-3, the J call TRBJ2-7; D possibly corresponds to TRBD1 (6 bases). This CDR3 is built from 17 residues. Trimming removed 3 bases at V and 2 bases at J, with 20 bases between. CDR1 ENHRY and CDR2 SYGVKD come from the germline V gene.

This clonotype was counted a few times. The J gene is TRBJ2-1, the V gene TRBV7-9; 10 bases agree with TRBD2. V lost 4 bases, J lost 8 bases, and 8 bases stayed unmatched. The CDR3 is 15 amino acids. Germline assignment: CDR1 SEHNR and CDR2 FQNEAQ (reference sequence). CDR3 residues: CASSSLQREGDEQFF. The CDR3 bases are TGTGCCAGCAGCTCCCTCCAGCGGGAGGGGGATGAGCAGTTCTTC. Full variable domain (rest looked up from reference TRBV7-9 and TRBJ2-1): DTGVSQNPRHKITKRGQNVTFRCDPISEHNRLYWYRQTLGQGPEFLTYFQNEAQLEKSRLLSDRFSAERPKGSFSTLEIQRTEQGDSAMYLCASSSLQREGDEQFFGPGTRLTVL.

Turning to this clonotype: Since a much larger clone is just one base distant, this may be a read error. CDR3 residues: CSARERFWRGNTEALF. In DNA form, the CDR3 reads TGCAGTGCTAGAGAACGCTTTTGGAGGGGGAACACTGAAGCTCTCTTT. The chain joins TRBV20-1 to TRBJ1-1; a possible D gene is TRBD1 (6 bases). The germline CDR1 and CDR2 sequences are DFQATT and SNEGSKA (reference sequence). This CDR3 comprises 16 residues.

This clonotype has ten or more counts. The chain combines TRBV29-1 with TRBJ1-2; maybe TRBD1 (5 bases). Germline CDR1 SQVTM, CDR2 ANQGSEA. The germline V and J ends were trimmed by 3 bases and 4 bases, with 15 bases remaining between them. CDR3 length: 14 amino acids. The CDR3 coding sequence is TGCAGCGTTGAGCGCCAGGGATTGAGCTATGGCTACACCTTC. This sequence encodes CSVERQGLSYGYTF.

The chain employs TRBV20-1 and TRBJ2-5; no clear D. V was cut by 4 bases and J by 2 bases, with 14 bases left in between. Looked up from germline, CDR1 is DFQATT and CDR2 is SNEGSKA (reference sequence). The CDR3 spans 14 residues. CDR3 sequence (DNA): TGCAGTGCTACCGGAACAGAGAGTCAAGAGACCCAGTACTTC. Its protein product is CSATGTESQETQYF.

The chain combines TRBV20-1 with TRBJ1-3; the D is unclear. The V gene's germline CDR1 is DFQATT and CDR2 SNEGSKA (reference sequence). This CDR3 has 14 residues. Trimming shortened V by 0 bases and J by 0 bases, and 6 bases separated the two germline ends. CDR3 bases: TGCAGTGCTAGAGACAACAACTCTGGAAACACCATATATTTT. Translating it yields CSARDNNSGNTIYF.

Here the CDR3 reads CASSLKREATYEQYF. The DNA of the CDR3 is TGTGCCAGCAGTTTAAAGCGGGAGGCCACCTACGAGCAGTACTTC. The chain is built from TRBV28 and TRBJ2-7; 9 bases align to TRBD2. J gave up 2 bases and V 2 bases, and 4 bases lay outside the gene matches. Germline CDR1 and CDR2: MDHEN and SYDVKM. The CDR3 has 15 amino acids.

This clonotype was observed a few times. The chain has TRBV20-1 and TRBJ2-1; 11 nucleotides agree with TRBD2. The CDR3 has 15 residues. The germline gives CDR1 DFQATT, CDR2 SNEGSKA (reference sequence). V was clipped by 6 bases and J by 2 bases; unmatched bases: 6. CDR3 nucleotide sequence: TGCAGTGCCTCCGATAGCGGGAGGGCCTACAATGAGCAGTTCTTC. Residues: CSASDSGRAYNEQFF.

There are many counts of this clonotype. The chain links TRBV12-5 to TRBJ1-5; D possibly corresponds to TRBD1 (5 bases). Germline lookup yields CDR1 LGHNT and CDR2 FRNRAP. CDR3 size: 16 residues. Trimming stripped 3 bases from V and 6 bases from J, with 18 bases between. The CDR3 here is CASGFTTREDGQPQHF. The CDR3 DNA reads as TGTGCTAGTGGTTTTACAACCAGGGAAGACGGTCAGCCCCAGCATTTT.

The sample holds many counts of this clonotype. Written as DNA, the CDR3 is TGTGCCAGCAGTCCCCCGTGGAGCACAGATACGCAGTATTTT. It encodes CASSPPWSTDTQYF. The chain joins TRBV28 to TRBJ2-3; no definite D call. The CDR3 extends over 14 amino acids. The V and J ends lost 5 bases and 0 bases respectively, with 9 bases between them. From germline, CDR1 is MDHEN and CDR2 SYDVKM. The full variable domain, in which reference TRBV28 and TRBJ2-3 provide the parts outside the CDR3, is DVKVTQSSRYLVKRTGEKVFLECVQDMDHENMFWYRQDPGLGLRLIYFSYDVKMKEKGDIPEGYSVSREKKERFSLILESASTNQTSMYLCASSPPWSTDTQYFGPGTRLTVL.

There are many counts of this clonotype. This CDR3 reads CASSLGLWINEQFF. As DNA, the CDR3 is TGTGCCAGCAGCTTAGGCCTATGGATCAATGAGCAGTTCTTC. The chain recombines TRBV11-2 with TRBJ2-1; D remains ambiguous. The CDR3 consists of 14 residues. Looked up from germline, CDR1 is SGHAT and CDR2 is FQNNGV. V lost 1 base, J lost 6 bases, and 10 bases lay in between.

This clonotype was seen ten or more times. V and J are TRBV7-9 and TRBJ1-5; D is uncertain. This CDR3 has 14 residues. CDR1 SEHNR and CDR2 FQNEAQ come from the germline V gene (reference sequence). The germline V and J ends were trimmed by 7 bases and 0 bases, with 10 bases remaining between them. The chain's CDR3 is CASTRSDSNQPQHF. The CDR3 DNA sequence: TGTGCCAGCACGCGGTCGGATAGCAATCAGCCCCAGCATTTT. The entire variable domain, with the rest obtained from reference TRBV7-9 and TRBJ1-5, is as follows: DTGVSQNPRHKITKRGQNVTFRCDPISEHNRLYWYRQTLGQGPEFLTYFQNEAQLEKSRLLSDRFSAERPKGSFSTLEIQRTEQGDSAMYLCASTRSDSNQPQHFGDGTRLSIL.

This clonotype is medium-sized. This chain uses TRBV5-5 with TRBJ2-3, with TRBD1 identical over 8 bases. Germline V gives CDR1 SGHKS, CDR2 YYEKEE (reference sequence). This CDR3 spans 18 amino acids. Losses at the gene ends were 0 bases for V and 6 bases for J; bases not matched to a gene: 15. The CDR3 DNA follows: TGTGCCAGCAGCTTGGTGATCGCACCGGGACAGGCCGGGGATACGCAGTATTTT. This translates into CASSLVIAPGQAGDTQYF.

This clonotype appeared a few times. V gene TRBV11-2 combines with J gene TRBJ2-7, with 10 bases fitting TRBD1. CDR1 is SGHAT and CDR2 is FQNNGV in the germline V gene. V was pared by 4 bases and J by 2 bases, with 8 bases of the junction left unmatched. There are 16 residues in the CDR3. The CDR3 coding sequence is TGTGCCAGCAGCTCAGCATTAGGGACAGGGGCCTACGAGCAGTACTTC. It specifies CASSSALGTGAYEQYF. The whole variable domain, remainder taken from reference TRBV11-2 and TRBJ2-7, is EAGVAQSPRYKIIEKRQSVAFWCNPISGHATLYWYQQILGQGPKLLIQFQNNGVVDDSQLPKDRFSAERLKGVDSTLKIQPAKLEDSAVYLCASSSALGTGAYEQYFGPGTRLTVT.

In its sample, this clonotype was seen many times. CDR3 sequence reads: CASSLSQTANTEAFF. DNA of the CDR3: TGCGCCAGCAGCTTAAGTCAGACAGCGAACACTGAAGCTTTCTTT. This sequence joins TRBV5-1 and TRBJ1-1; D possibly corresponds to TRBD1 (5 bases). This CDR3 has 15 amino acids. V lost 2 bases and J 1 base, leaving 12 bases between the germline ends. Germline V gene sequence: CDR1 SGHRS, CDR2 YFSETQ.

This clonotype has just a few counts. The V and J genes are TRBV19 and TRBJ1-6; D remains ambiguous. The CDR3 is 15 residues long. Germline-derived CDR1 and CDR2 are LNHDA and SQIVND (reference sequence). Between the trimmed V and J ends, which lost 5 bases and 9 bases, there was a span of 17 bases. The CDR3 sequence: CASSVPDNLGSPLHF. The CDR3 DNA is TGTGCCAGTAGTGTACCAGATAACCTCGGTTCACCCCTCCACTTT.

This clonotype appeared a few times. The chain employs TRBV5-4 and TRBJ2-5; 7 bases fit TRBD2. The CDR3 sequence is 15 residues long. J gave up 2 bases and V 4 bases, and 8 bases lay outside the gene matches. Germline CDR1 reads SGHNT; CDR2 reads YYREEE (reference sequence). CDR3 coding DNA: TGTGCCAGCAGCGACCTGTGGGGGGGGCAAGAGACCCAGTACTTC. Amino acid sequence: CASSDLWGGQETQYF. The variable domain in full, with the rest retrieved from reference TRBV5-4 and TRBJ2-5, is ETGVTQSPTHLIKTRGQQVTLRCSSQSGHNTVSWYQQALGQGPQFIFQYYREEENGRGNFPPRFSGLQFPNYSSELNVNALELDDSALYLCASSDLWGGQETQYFGPGTRLLVL.

This clonotype has more than one count but fewer than ten. The chain links TRBV6-5 to TRBJ2-5; 7 bases map to TRBD2. CDR1 is MNHEY and CDR2 is SVGAGI in the germline V gene. The CDR3 sequence is 15 residues long. V shed 0 bases, J shed 3 bases, and the junction held 4 bases outside the gene matches. CDR3 in amino acids: CASSYSGGGKETQYF. CDR3 coding DNA: TGTGCCAGCAGTTACTCTGGGGGGGGAAAAGAGACCCAGTACTTC.

The J gene is TRBJ2-7, the V gene TRBV19, with 12 bases aligning to TRBD1. V shed 6 bases, J shed 7 bases, and the junction held 13 bases outside the gene matches. The CDR3 has 16 amino acids. Germline V gene data show CDR1 as LNHDA and CDR2 as SQIVND (reference sequence). Written as DNA, the CDR3 is TGTGCCAGTAGCCCAACGGGACAGGGGGCCTGGGGTGAGCAGTACTTC. Translated, it gives CASSPTGQGAWGEQYF.

This clonotype appeared many times. The chain is built from TRBV6-6 and TRBJ1-4; D call uncertain. The ends were cut back, 2 bases at V and 7 bases at J, with 11 bases in the middle. The germline V gene encodes CDR1 MNHNY and CDR2 SVGAGI (reference sequence). The CDR3 is 14 amino acids. The CDR3 nucleotides read TGTGCCAGCAGTTACGTTCTGGGTGCTGAAAAACTGTTTTTT. It is translated as CASSYVLGAEKLFF.

This chain links TRBV6-1 with TRBJ2-5; possibly TRBD2 for D (7 bases). Germline V gene sequence: CDR1 MNHNS, CDR2 SASEGT. Deletions cut 1 base from V and 1 base from J, with 10 bases between. The CDR3 sequence is 15 residues long. The DNA of the CDR3 is TGTGCCAGCAGTGAAGATCGGGGGGCCCAAGAGACCCAGTACTTC. Translation: CASSEDRGAQETQYF.

This clonotype was detected a few times. The chain uses TRBV28 and TRBJ2-1, with D possibly being TRBD2 (6 bases). Trimming stripped 6 bases from V and 7 bases from J, with 19 bases between. CDR1 and CDR2 (germline): MDHEN, SYDVKM. The CDR3 runs 15 residues. The CDR3 spells CASRQPGTPLNEQFF. CDR3 DNA sequence: TGTGCCAGCAGGCAACCCGGGACTCCTCTGAATGAGCAGTTCTTC.

A few counts support this clonotype. V and J are TRBV5-1 and TRBJ2-2, with D possibly being TRBD1 (5 bases). The CDR3 extends over 15 amino acids. The germline V gene has CDR1 SGHRS and CDR2 YFSETQ. V lost 1 base and J lost 1, with 8 bases in between. The CDR3 DNA is TGCGCCAGCAGCTTGAGGGGCGGGAACACCGGGGAGCTGTTTTTT. Its translation: CASSLRGGNTGELFF.

Concerning this clonotype: This may come from a read error, since a much larger clone is one base off. This chain connects TRBV6-1 to TRBJ2-3, with D possibly being TRBD1 or TRBD2 (6 bases each). The V gene's germline CDR1 is MNHNS and CDR2 SASEGT. This CDR3 has 14 residues. The CDR3 spells CSSTRGRGTDTQYF. DNA for the CDR3: TGTTCCAGCACCCGGGGGCGAGGCACAGATACGCAGTATTTT.

This clonotype showed up just a few times. The chain combines TRBV5-1 with TRBJ1-2; a weak D match, TRBD1 (6 bases). This CDR3 is built from 14 residues. Germline values: CDR1 SGHRS, CDR2 YFSETQ. V was trimmed by 1 base and J by 6 bases, leaving 13 bases between them. The DNA for the CDR3 is TGCGCCAGCAGCTTGTACGGGGGCAAAGATGGCTACACCTTC. It yields the protein CASSLYGGKDGYTF.